The 11 T cell receptor beta chains presented below share a single source sample, sequenced in a study of cytomegalovirus exposure and HLA in healthy donors. Use of 60 Vbeta and 13 Jbeta primers characterized the PCR. Profiled with immunoSEQ multiplex PCR; TCRdb holds only in-frame clones, not every one. The sample lists approximately 89,000 clones, 75% to 80% occurring once. The sequenced sample consisted of PBMCs. Receptors originate from a man aged 30 to 39 in good health and CMV-seronegative.

The CDR3 DNA is TGTGCCAGCAGCTTAAGCACCCCTACGAGGCAGTACTTC. Residues: CASSLSTPTRQYF. The genes are TRBV7-2 and TRBJ2-7; D unresolved. Trimming removed 2 bases from V and 9 bases from J, with 14 bases in between. This CDR3 region has 13 residues. Germline V CDR1 and CDR2: SGHTA, FQGNSA.

The rearrangement uses TRBV21-1 and TRBJ2-7; no check of the table's D call, TRBD1, against the DNA was made. TRBV21-1 is a known pseudogene. The CDR3 extends over 16 amino acids. The CDR3 sequence: CASISRTGHSSYEQYF. The CDR3 DNA reads TGTGCCAGCATCTCTCGTACGGGACACAGCTCCTACGAGCAGTACTTC.

This chain connects TRBV29-1 to TRBJ1-1; the D is unclear. The ends were cut back, 4 bases at V and 10 bases at J, with 10 bases in the middle. Germline values: CDR1 SQVTM, CDR2 ANQGSEA. CDR3 length equals 10 residues. The CDR3 region is CSVGEGRAFF. The CDR3 DNA follows: TGCAGCGTTGGCGAGGGAAGAGCTTTCTTT. The full variable domain, in which reference TRBV29-1 and TRBJ1-1 provide the parts outside the CDR3, is SAVISQKPSRDICQRGTSLTIQCQVDSQVTMMFWYRQQPGQSLTLIATANQGSEATYESGFVIDKFPISRPNLTFSTLTVSNMSPEDSSIYLCSVGEGRAFFGQGTRLTVV.

The chain employs TRBV5-1 and TRBJ2-5, with a possible D match to TRBD1 (6 bases). The germline gives CDR1 SGHRS, CDR2 YFSETQ. The CDR3 runs to 19 residues. V was trimmed by 0 bases and J by 5 bases, leaving 26 bases between them. As DNA, the CDR3 is TGCGCCAGCAGCTTGGCCCTCGTTTTCCTTAAGGGGGTAGGGGAGACCCAGTACTTC. It specifies CASSLALVFLKGVGETQYF.

This clone appeared a single time. V gene TRBV28 combines with J gene TRBJ2-2; 7 nucleotides match TRBD1. CDR1 is MDHEN, CDR2 SYDVKM, per germline. This CDR3 comprises 15 residues. Trimming removed 6 bases from V and 3 bases from J; junction bases left unmatched: 7. This CDR3 reads CASSSGQTHTGELFF. The CDR3 bases are TGTGCCAGCAGCTCGGGACAGACTCACACCGGGGAGCTGTTTTTT.

By its share, this clone is medium-sized (0.01 to 0.1%). The J gene is TRBJ1-1, the V gene TRBV5-6; D is unresolved. CDR3 length equals 15 residues. The germline V and J ends were trimmed by 1 base and 4 bases, with 14 bases remaining between them. Germline V gene data show CDR1 as SGHDT and CDR2 as YYEEEE. CDR3 in DNA: TGTGCCAGCAGCTTGAACCCGGGTCTAACCACTGAAGCTTTCTTT. Translated, it gives CASSLNPGLTTEAFF.

This clone has just one count. This chain joins TRBV5-1 and TRBJ1-4; TRBD1 aligns across 8 bases. This CDR3 comprises 16 residues. Germline V gene sequence: CDR1 SGHRS, CDR2 YFSETQ. Unmatched junction bases numbered 8, after V lost 0 bases and J lost 7 bases. CDR3 sequence (DNA): TGCGCCAGCAGCTTGGCCGACAGGGGACGAGGTGAAAAACTGTTTTTT. This encodes CASSLADRGRGEKLFF.

The rearrangement uses TRBV5-1 and TRBJ2-1; 7 bases map to TRBD2. This CDR3 is built from 15 residues. V was pared by 4 bases and J by 9 bases, with 13 bases of the junction left unmatched. Germline CDR1 and CDR2: SGHRS and YFSETQ. The CDR3: CASSPPSGQDGEQFF. The CDR3 DNA sequence: TGCGCCAGCAGCCCCCCTAGCGGCCAGGACGGTGAGCAGTTCTTC.

The chain is built from TRBV19 and TRBJ1-2; tentative D call: TRBD1 (6 bases). Germline V gene lookup returns CDR1 LNHDA and CDR2 SQIVND (reference sequence). The CDR3 spans 14 residues. V gave up 7 bases and J gave up 6 bases, with 18 bases separating them. The CDR3 DNA is TGTGCCAGTACCCATCCAGGGGAACGAGATGGCTACACCTTC. Its protein product is CASTHPGERDGYTF.

This clone was seen only once. This chain uses TRBV11-2 with TRBJ2-1; 11 positions agree with TRBD1. Trimming cost V 0 bases and J 4 bases; bases outside gene matches: 8. The CDR3 covers 18 residues. Germline values: CDR1 SGHAT, CDR2 FQNNGV. The CDR3 sequence: CASSLDDPDRGRYNEQFF. CDR3 DNA sequence: TGTGCCAGCAGCTTAGATGATCCGGACAGGGGGCGTTACAATGAGCAGTTCTTC.

The chain couples TRBV5-1 to TRBJ2-5, with 12 bases lining up with TRBD2. From germline, CDR1 is SGHRS and CDR2 YFSETQ. V shed 4 bases, J shed 5 bases, and the junction held 6 bases outside the gene matches. This CDR3 is 15 amino acids long. CDR3 sequence: CASSQLAGGWETQYF. The CDR3 DNA is TGCGCCAGCAGCCAACTAGCGGGGGGCTGGGAGACCCAGTACTTC.